This record covers a single T cell receptor (beta chain). The antigen remains unidentified. This specimen belongs to a study of radiotherapy plus CTLA-4 blockade in lung cancer. Whole-study context: In about 20% of patients, objective responses were seen; 31% had disease control.

People whose metastatic non-small-cell lung cancer was chemo-refractory got focal radiation along with CTLA-4 blockade by ipilimumab. Germline lookup yields CDR1 LNHDA and CDR2 SQIVND (reference sequence). Between the trimmed V and J ends, which lost 0 bases and 7 bases, there was a span of 13 bases. This CDR3 has 15 residues. Notes on the study in general: Blood TCR clones of tumor origin expanded after radiotherapy plus ipilimumab. Early clonal dynamics of blood T cells, together with interferon-beta, were reported as the best response predictor.

The assay was immunoSEQ multiplex PCR, and TCRdb's table has in-frame clones only and misses some. The data hold 55,000 or so clones, with approximately 82% observed a single time. This chain uses TRBV19 with TRBJ1-5; D may be TRBD1 (5 bases). This receptor was identified in a human donor with non-small cell lung cancer whose response to radiotherapy plus ipilimumab could not be evaluated. The starting material was peripheral blood, obtained from a patient treated with radiotherapy plus ipilimumab. DNA for the CDR3: TGTGCCAGTAGTATAGAAGGAGGGACTAGACAGCCCCAGCATTTT. As protein: CASSIEGGTRQPQHF.